This T cell receptor (beta chain) was retrieved from a study of T cell changes during pregnancy in multiple sclerosis. This clone was detected only a few times. The protocol was immunoSEQ multiplex PCR, while the TCRdb copy is restricted to in-frame clones and leaves out a portion. The sample consists of fewer than 60,000 clones, about nine tenths of them appearing once. The V and J ends lost 6 bases and 1 base respectively, with 12 bases between them. From germline, CDR1 is SQVTM and CDR2 ANQGSEA. The CDR3 extends over 13 amino acids. The chain uses TRBV29-1 and TRBJ1-1; D remains ambiguous. Source: CD8+ T cells from peripheral blood mononuclear cells, taken after pregnancy. This TCR was recovered from a female donor with multiple sclerosis, enrolled in a pregnancy study. The CDR3 is CSVEGGSNTEAFF. For the CDR3, the DNA is TGCAGCGTGGAGGGAGGCTCGAACACTGAAGCTTTCTTT. Looking up the rest from reference TRBV29-1 and TRBJ1-1 gives the full variable domain: SAVISQKPSRDICQRGTSLTIQCQVDSQVTMMFWYRQQPGQSLTLIATANQGSEATYESGFVIDKFPISRPNLTFSTLTVSNMSPEDSSIYLCSVEGGSNTEAFFGQGTRLTVV.